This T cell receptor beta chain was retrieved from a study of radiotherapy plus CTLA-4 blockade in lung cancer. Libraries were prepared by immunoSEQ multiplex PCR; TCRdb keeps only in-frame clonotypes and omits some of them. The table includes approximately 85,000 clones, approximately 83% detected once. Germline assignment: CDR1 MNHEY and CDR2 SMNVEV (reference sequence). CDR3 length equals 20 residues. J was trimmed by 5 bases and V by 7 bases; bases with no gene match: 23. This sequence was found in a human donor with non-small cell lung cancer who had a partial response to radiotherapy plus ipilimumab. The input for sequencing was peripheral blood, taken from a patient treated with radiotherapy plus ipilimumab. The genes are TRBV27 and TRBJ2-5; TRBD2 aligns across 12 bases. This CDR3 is CASIPQPPSASGRARETQYF. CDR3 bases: TGTGCCAGCATTCCTCAACCGCCTTCGGCTAGCGGGAGGGCTAGGGAGACCCAGTACTTC.